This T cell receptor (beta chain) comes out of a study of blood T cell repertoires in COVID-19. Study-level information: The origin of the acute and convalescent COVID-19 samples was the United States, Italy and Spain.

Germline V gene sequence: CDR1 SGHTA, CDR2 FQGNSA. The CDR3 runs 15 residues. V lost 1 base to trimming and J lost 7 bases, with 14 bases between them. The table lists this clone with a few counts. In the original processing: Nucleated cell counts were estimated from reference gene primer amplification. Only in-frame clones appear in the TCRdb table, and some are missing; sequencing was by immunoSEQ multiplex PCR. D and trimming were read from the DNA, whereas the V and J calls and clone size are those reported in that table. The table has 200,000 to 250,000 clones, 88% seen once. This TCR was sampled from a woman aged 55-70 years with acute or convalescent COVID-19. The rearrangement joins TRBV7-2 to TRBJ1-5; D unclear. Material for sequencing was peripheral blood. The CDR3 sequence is CASSLDFLGRQPQHF. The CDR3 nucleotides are TGTGCCAGCAGCTTAGACTTCTTGGGGAGACAGCCCCAGCATTTT.